These 2 T cell receptor beta chains were sequenced from one sample in a study of blood T cell repertoires in COVID-19. Using immunoSEQ multiplex PCR, the repertoire was profiled, and TCRdb retains in-frame clones only, with some absent. In the table there are about 270,000 clones, about nine tenths of which are singletons. Input material: PBMCs or T cells enriched from blood (not recorded which). These receptor sequences come from a woman between 40 and 50 years old with acute COVID-19.

The chain employs TRBV12-3 or TRBV12-4 and TRBJ2-1; D gene unclear. The CDR3 consists of 13 residues. V lost 3 bases and J 6 bases, leaving 9 bases between the germline ends. The CDR3 here is CASSLWSGNEQFF. CDR3 nucleotide sequence: TGTGCCAGCAGTTTGTGGTCCGGCAATGAGCAGTTCTTC.

V is TRBV5-1 and J is TRBJ1-1; 7 nucleotides line up with TRBD1. J lost 5 bases, V lost 1 base, and 5 bases had no gene match. The CDR3 length is 14 residues. CDR1 and CDR2 from the germline V gene are SGHRS and YFSETQ. The CDR3 reads CASSLTTGRTEAFF. CDR3 in DNA: TGCGCCAGCAGCTTGACGACAGGGCGGACTGAAGCTTTCTTT.